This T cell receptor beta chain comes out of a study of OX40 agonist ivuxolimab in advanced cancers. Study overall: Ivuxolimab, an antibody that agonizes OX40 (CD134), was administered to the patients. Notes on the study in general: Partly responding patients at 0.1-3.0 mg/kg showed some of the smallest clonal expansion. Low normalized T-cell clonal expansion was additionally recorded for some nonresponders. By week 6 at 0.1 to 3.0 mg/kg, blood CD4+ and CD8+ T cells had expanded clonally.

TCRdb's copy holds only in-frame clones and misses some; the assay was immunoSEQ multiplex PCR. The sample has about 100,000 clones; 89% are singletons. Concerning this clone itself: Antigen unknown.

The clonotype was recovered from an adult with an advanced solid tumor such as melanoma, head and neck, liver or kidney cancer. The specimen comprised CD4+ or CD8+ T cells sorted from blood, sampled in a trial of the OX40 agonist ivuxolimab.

As DNA, the CDR3 is TGTGCCAGCAGTTACGAAGGGGCTTATTATGGCTACACCTTC. This codes for CASSYEGAYYGYTF. The gene calls are TRBV6-6 and TRBJ1-2, with D possibly being TRBD1 (5 bases). Germline lookup yields CDR1 MNHNY and CDR2 SVGAGI (reference sequence). The CDR3 sequence is 14 residues long. Trimming pared 2 bases from V and 5 bases from J, leaving 12 bases between.